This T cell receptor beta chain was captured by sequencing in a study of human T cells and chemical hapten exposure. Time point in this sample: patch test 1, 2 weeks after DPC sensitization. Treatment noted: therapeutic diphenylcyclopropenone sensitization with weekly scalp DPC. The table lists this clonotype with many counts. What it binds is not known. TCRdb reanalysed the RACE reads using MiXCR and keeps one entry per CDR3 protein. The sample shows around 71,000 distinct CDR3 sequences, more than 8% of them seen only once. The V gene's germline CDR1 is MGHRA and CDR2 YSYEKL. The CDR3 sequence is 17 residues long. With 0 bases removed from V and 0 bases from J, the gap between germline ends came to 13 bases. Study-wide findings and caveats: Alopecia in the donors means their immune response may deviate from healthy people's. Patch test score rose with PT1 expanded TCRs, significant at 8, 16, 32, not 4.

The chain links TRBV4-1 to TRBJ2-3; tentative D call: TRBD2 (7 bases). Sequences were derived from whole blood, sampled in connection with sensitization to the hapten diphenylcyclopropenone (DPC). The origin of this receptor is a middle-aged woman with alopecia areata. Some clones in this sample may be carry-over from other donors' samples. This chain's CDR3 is CASSQERGLGSTDTQYF. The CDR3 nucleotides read TGCGCCAGCAGCCAAGAGCGGGGGCTCGGAAGCACAGATACGCAGTATTTT.